The rows below give T cell receptor beta chains drawn from one sample of a study of control samples from healthy donors and cancer patients. TCRdb's copy holds only in-frame clones and misses some; the assay was immunoSEQ multiplex PCR. This table holds around 96,000 clones, more than 85% found once. Source material: blood. The receptors derive from a man aged 18 to 30 in good health. Both conserved end residues are part of each CDR3. Fields, in order: CDR3 length, D gene, V gene, clone size, J gene, CDR3 protein, CDR3 DNA. A D gene is named only where the DNA matches it firmly. Clone size is not always given. Where it is, it says once, few, many or a class for expanded clones.

14	TRBD2	TRBV7-3	once	TRBJ2-7	CASSRLAGDGEQYF	TGTGCCAGCAGCCGACTAGCGGGAGACGGCGAGCAGTACTTC
17	-	TRBV4-3	-	TRBJ2-3	CASSPTGFFEGTDTQYF	TGCGCCAGCAGCCCTACGGGGTTTTTTGAGGGCACAGATACGCAGTATTTT
14	-	TRBV7-9	-	TRBJ1-3	CASLLEVNGNTIYF	TGTGCCAGCCTACTGGAGGTTAATGGAAACACCATATATTTT
17	TRBD1	TRBV5-4	-	TRBJ2-6	CASSTDRAAGGANVLTF	TGTGCCAGCAGCACGGACAGGGCGGCGGGAGGGGCCAACGTCCTGACTTTC
16	TRBD2	TRBV2	-	TRBJ2-3	CASRETSGAVTDTQYF	TGTGCCAGCAGAGAGACTAGCGGGGCGGTCACAGATACGCAGTATTTT
18	TRBD1	TRBV3-1/TRBV3-2	-	TRBJ1-1	CASSLRTGSFRVNTEAFF	TGTGCCAGCAGCCTAAGGACAGGGTCCTTTAGGGTGAACACTGAAGCTTTCTTT
19	-	TRBV19	-	TRBJ1-5	CASSPRTDSSPYSNQPQHF	TGTGCCAGTAGTCCACGGACAGATTCCTCCCCTTATAGCAATCAGCCCCAGCATTTT
15	TRBD2	TRBV19	-	TRBJ2-2	CASSMAAGGPGELFF	TGTGCCAGTAGTATGGCTGCGGGAGGGCCCGGGGAGCTGTTTTTT
16	-	TRBV6-2/TRBV6-3	-	TRBJ2-7	CASSSIYQGGDYEQYF	TGTGCCAGCAGTTCCATCTACCAGGGGGGGGACTACGAGCAGTACTTC
15	-	TRBV7-9	-	TRBJ1-4	CASSLDRGPEEKLFF	TGTGCCAGCAGCTTAGATAGGGGACCTGAGGAAAAACTGTTTTTT
16	-	TRBV5-1	-	TRBJ2-2	CASSLSAGISTGELFF	TGCGCCAGCAGCTTATCGGCGGGCATATCCACCGGGGAGCTGTTTTTT
16	TRBD1	TRBV14	-	TRBJ1-3	CASSQDWQGAGNTIYF	TGTGCCAGCAGCCAAGATTGGCAGGGGGCTGGAAACACCATATATTTT
16	-	TRBV9	-	TRBJ1-1	CASSVSSEETYTEAFF	TGTGCCAGCAGCGTAAGTAGTGAGGAGACCTACACTGAAGCTTTCTTT
13	-	TRBV7-8	-	TRBJ1-1	CASSLQQGLDAFF	TGTGCCAGCAGCTTACAACAGGGACTAGATGCTTTCTTT
14	TRBD1	TRBV5-6	-	TRBJ1-1	CASSFGTGPTEAFF	TGTGCCAGCAGCTTCGGGACAGGCCCCACTGAAGCTTTCTTT
14	-	TRBV2	-	TRBJ1-1	CASSEIGDDTEAFF	TGTGCCAGCAGTGAAATCGGTGACGACACTGAAGCTTTCTTT
16	-	TRBV4-3	once	TRBJ2-1	CASSQESGQFYNEQFF	TGCGCCAGCAGCCAAGAAAGTGGACAGTTCTACAATGAGCAGTTCTTC
12	-	TRBV29-1	-	TRBJ1-2	CSVPGQSYGYTF	TGCAGCGTTCCGGGGCAGTCCTATGGCTACACCTTC